Below, 21 T cell receptor beta chains from the same sample are listed, as sequenced in a study of OX40 agonist ivuxolimab in advanced cancers. Method: immunoSEQ multiplex PCR; TCRdb's copy keeps in-frame clones and lacks some. Among about 32,000 clones listed, 80% to 95% were seen once. Source: CD4+ or CD8+ T cells sorted from blood, taken in a trial of the OX40 agonist ivuxolimab. The receptor source for this set is an adult with an advanced solid tumor such as melanoma, head and neck, liver or kidney cancer.

J is TRBJ1-2 and V is TRBV4-2; D gene ambiguous. This CDR3 region has 14 residues. CDR1 and CDR2 (germline): LGHNA, YNFKEQ. Trimming removed 1 base at V and 4 bases at J, with 10 bases between. Here the CDR3 DNA reads TGTGCCAGCAGCCAAGGCAGGTCAGGCTATGGCTACACCTTC. It specifies CASSQGRSGYGYTF.

The rearrangement uses TRBV7-8 and TRBJ2-7; TRBD1 agrees at 8 bases. The CDR3 has 13 amino acids. Trimming at V came to 6 bases and at J to 3 bases, leaving 4 bases not matched to a gene. Germline V gives CDR1 SGHVS, CDR2 FQNEAQ. The CDR3 reads CASRGQENYEQYF. As DNA, the CDR3 is TGTGCCAGCAGGGGACAGGAGAACTACGAGCAGTACTTC.

The DNA for the CDR3 is TGTGCCAGCAACTCCCGACAGGGGGCTTACACTGAAGCTTTCTTT. This codes for CASNSRQGAYTEAFF. This rearrangement joins TRBV27 to TRBJ1-1; 10 bases map to TRBD1. Germline V gene data show CDR1 as MNHEY and CDR2 as SMNVEV (reference sequence). The CDR3 has 15 residues. The V and J ends lost 7 bases and 3 bases, in that order; junction bases with no gene match: 8.

V is TRBV27 and J is TRBJ2-1; the match to TRBD1 covers 9 bases. In germline, CDR1 is MNHEY, CDR2 SMNVEV (reference sequence). This CDR3 comprises 16 residues. After removal of 5 bases from V and 4 bases from J, the junction contained 9 bases not matched to a gene. In DNA form, the CDR3 reads TGTGCCAGCAGTGTACACCCGGGACAGGGTTACAATGAGCAGTTCTTC. Protein product: CASSVHPGQGYNEQFF.

The V call is TRBV11-2, the J call TRBJ1-3, with no clear D. There are 16 residues in the CDR3. Germline V lookup: CDR1 SGHAT, CDR2 FQNNGV. V was cut by 3 bases and J by 0 bases, with 12 bases left in between. For the CDR3, the DNA is TGTGCCAGCAGCTTCTCGGCTTTTTACTCTGGAAACACCATATATTTT. This encodes CASSFSAFYSGNTIYF.

CDR3: CASSTGVNYEQYV. DNA of the CDR3: TGTGCCAGCAGTACAGGGGTTAACTACGAGCAGTACGTC. The chain recombines TRBV7-9 with TRBJ2-7; 7 positions agree with TRBD1. Germline V lookup: CDR1 SEHNR, CDR2 FQNEAQ (reference sequence). The CDR3 has 13 residues. V gave up 6 bases and J gave up 3 bases; unmatched junction bases: 5.

This rearrangement joins TRBV5-8 to TRBJ1-2, with D uncertain. Looked up from germline, CDR1 is SGHTS and CDR2 is YDEGEE. This CDR3 comprises 13 residues. The V end lost 0 bases, the J end lost 4 bases, and 7 bases lay between the germline ends. The CDR3 region is CASSLAWGYGYTF. Written as DNA, the CDR3 is TGTGCCAGCAGCTTGGCCTGGGGCTATGGCTACACCTTC.

The chain recombines TRBV5-5 with TRBJ1-1, with 10 bases identical to TRBD1. Germline V gene lookup returns CDR1 SGHKS and CDR2 YYEKEE (reference sequence). This CDR3 contains 16 residues. After removal of 2 bases from V and 1 base from J, the junction contained 5 bases not matched to a gene. The CDR3 region has the DNA TGTGCCAGCAGCTTCGGACAGGGGGAAAGGAACACTGAAGCTTTCTTT. Translated: CASSFGQGERNTEAFF.

The chain has TRBV4-1 and TRBJ2-2; D unclear. The CDR3 runs to 14 residues. Trimming left V 1 base short and J 6 bases short, with 9 bases between. In germline, CDR1 is MGHRA, CDR2 YSYEKL. CDR3 coding DNA: TGCGCCAGCAGCCAAGTGCTAGTTGCCGGGGAGCTGTTTTTT. Translation gives CASSQVLVAGELFF.

The genes are TRBV7-8 and TRBJ2-5; a possible D gene is TRBD1 (6 bases). There are 14 residues in the CDR3. Trimming shortened V by 5 bases and J by 4 bases, and 14 bases separated the two germline ends. Germline-derived CDR1 and CDR2 are SGHVS and FQNEAQ. Written as DNA, the CDR3 is TGTGCCAGCAGCCTAACTACAGGGTTAGAGACCCAGTACTTC. This codes for CASSLTTGLETQYF.

V is TRBV4-1 and J is TRBJ1-6; tentative D call: TRBD1 (5 bases). The CDR3 has 15 residues. CDR1 is MGHRA and CDR2 is YSYEKL in the germline V gene. V lost 6 bases and J lost 3, with 12 bases in between. CDR3 coding DNA: TGCGCCAGCAGGGTCGACAGCAACTATAATTCACCCCTCCACTTT. Residues: CASRVDSNYNSPLHF.

This chain uses TRBV27 with TRBJ2-5, with D tentatively TRBD2 (5 bases). The CDR3 is 16 amino acids. Germline V gene data show CDR1 as MNHEY and CDR2 as SMNVEV (reference sequence). The ends were cut back, 6 bases at V and 5 bases at J, with 22 bases in the middle. The CDR3 bases are TGTGCCAGCAGAGCCGGTGTGATGGGAGTGGGGGAGACCCAGTACTTC. It translates to CASRAGVMGVGETQYF.

This rearrangement joins TRBV4-3 to TRBJ1-5; D unclear. The CDR3 covers 13 residues. The V gene's germline CDR1 is LGHNA and CDR2 YSLEER. Trimming removed 0 bases at V and 7 bases at J, with 7 bases between. The DNA for the CDR3 is TGCGCCAGCAGCCAAGATTCGTTCCAGCCCCAGCATTTT. This gives the protein CASSQDSFQPQHF.

In DNA form, the CDR3 reads TGTGCCAGCAGCGCCCCGGGCCCCGAAAAACTGTTTTTT. This encodes CASSAPGPEKLFF. This sequence joins TRBV9 and TRBJ1-4; D is unresolved. V was pared by 3 bases and J by 8 bases, with 11 bases between. This CDR3 contains 13 residues. Germline assignment: CDR1 SGDLS and CDR2 YYNGEE.

The V and J genes are TRBV7-8 and TRBJ1-5; no clear D. The CDR3 runs 14 residues. Trimming took 1 base from V and 8 from J, leaving 12 bases between them. Germline V CDR1 and CDR2: SGHVS, FQNEAQ. The CDR3 loop is CASSLVDSGEPQHF. As DNA, the CDR3 is TGTGCCAGCAGCTTAGTCGACTCCGGGGAGCCCCAGCATTTT. Full variable domain (rest looked up from reference TRBV7-8 and TRBJ1-5): GAGVSQSPRYKVAKRGQDVALRCDPISGHVSLFWYQQALGQGPEFLTYFQNEAQLDKSGLPSDRFFAERPEGSVSTLKIQRTQQEDSAVYLCASSLVDSGEPQHFGDGTRLSIL.

This clone was counted once. This chain joins TRBV6-6 and TRBJ2-2; D perhaps matches TRBD1 (5 bases). Trimming left V 8 bases short and J 2 bases short, with 15 bases between. The CDR3 consists of 15 residues. CDR1 and CDR2 (germline): MNHNY, SVGAGI (reference sequence). The CDR3 region has the DNA TGTGCCAGCTCTCAGGGTGACATAAACACCGGGGAGCTGTTTTTT. It encodes CASSQGDINTGELFF.

The chain uses TRBV7-3 and TRBJ2-7; 10 nucleotides match TRBD1. CDR1 and CDR2 from the germline V gene are SGHTA and FQGTGA. Trimming took 1 base from V and 3 from J; bases not matched to a gene: 3. The CDR3 covers 15 residues. The DNA for the CDR3 is TGTGCCAGCAGCTTAAACCGGGACAGGGGCTACGAGCAGTACTTC. Residues: CASSLNRDRGYEQYF.

V usage is TRBV19 and J usage is TRBJ1-1; 7 positions match TRBD1. The CDR3 contains 13 residues. Germline V lookup: CDR1 LNHDA, CDR2 SQIVND (reference sequence). Trimming cost V 6 bases and J 4 bases; bases outside gene matches: 5. CDR3 amino acids: CASSRGNPTEAFF. The CDR3 coding sequence is TGTGCCAGTAGCAGGGGGAACCCCACTGAAGCTTTCTTT. Variable domain in full (rest from reference TRBV19 and TRBJ1-1): DGGITQSPKYLFRKEGQNVTLSCEQNLNHDAMYWYRQDPGQGLRLIYYSQIVNDFQKGDIAEGYSVSREKKESFPLTVTSAQKNPTAFYLCASSRGNPTEAFFGQGTRLTVV.

The genes are TRBV5-1 and TRBJ2-1; TRBD2 aligns across 14 bases. Germline CDR1 SGHRS, CDR2 YFSETQ. The CDR3 is 16 residues long. V shed 3 bases and J 2 bases; nucleotides not matched to a gene: 1. CDR3 sequence (DNA): TGCGCCAGCAGCTGGACTAGCGGGGGGACCTACAATGAGCAGTTCTTC. Protein: CASSWTSGGTYNEQFF.

The chain combines TRBV18 with TRBJ2-1; maybe TRBD2 (5 bases). The V gene lost 2 bases and the J gene lost 0 bases, with 14 bases spanning the gap. The CDR3 is 17 amino acids. Germline loops: CDR1 KGHSH, CDR2 LQKENI. The CDR3 nucleotides read TGTGCCAGCTCACCATGGGCCGGGAAAGGCTCCTACAATGAGCAGTTCTTC. Protein sequence: CASSPWAGKGSYNEQFF.

The chain recombines TRBV7-3 with TRBJ2-3; perhaps D is TRBD1 or TRBD2 (6 bases each). The V end lost 2 bases, the J end lost 4 bases, and 10 bases lay between the germline ends. The germline V gene encodes CDR1 SGHTA and CDR2 FQGTGA. The CDR3 contains 14 residues. The CDR3 DNA follows: TGTGCCAGCAGCTTAGACGGGGGCGCAGATACGCAGTATTTT. Its protein product is CASSLDGGADTQYF.